The 10 T cell receptor beta chains reported below all come from one sample, sequenced in a study of type 1 regulatory T cells. Study-level findings and limits: Compared with non-Tr1 cells, Tr1 cells showed a narrower TCR repertoire.

TCRdb independently ran MiXCR on the reads; one entry per CDR3 protein. The data hold fewer than 80,000 distinct CDR3 sequences, with less than 25% observed a single time. Their antigens are not known. The sequencing sample was made of cultured type 1 regulatory T (Tr1) cells, either the whole culture or a sorted fraction (not recorded which). All receptors derive from a human donor in good health.

This clonotype was counted between two and nine times. The chain carries TRBV20-1 and TRBJ2-7; maybe TRBD2 (6 bases). Trimming removed 4 bases from V and 4 bases from J, with 11 bases in between. This CDR3 is built from 12 residues. The germline V gene encodes CDR1 DFQATT and CDR2 SNEGSKA (reference sequence). In DNA, the CDR3 is TGCAGTGCTACCGGGACTTTATACGAGCAGTACTTC. It codes for CSATGTLYEQYF.

The CDR3 is CATQRGRTRGYTF. The CDR3 DNA reads TGTGCCACCCAAAGGGGCAGGACTAGGGGCTACACCTTC. The chain combines TRBV6-5 with TRBJ1-2, with D perhaps TRBD1 (5 bases). CDR1 MNHEY and CDR2 SVGAGI come from the germline V gene. This CDR3 contains 13 residues. Trimming took off 10 bases at V and 8 bases at J, with 20 bases between the two ends.

This clonotype appeared a few times. The chain carries TRBV20-1 and TRBJ2-7, with 8 bases matching TRBD1. Germline V gene data show CDR1 as DFQATT and CDR2 as SNEGSKA (reference sequence). The CDR3 totals 13 residues. Germline trimming cut 3 bases from V and 5 bases from J; bases unmatched to any gene: 6. CDR3 DNA: TGCAGTGCTAGGTGGACAGGGCTCCACGAGCAGTACTTC. Translation gives CSARWTGLHEQYF.

The gene calls are TRBV20-1 and TRBJ1-3, with 8 bases that match TRBD1. The CDR3 spans 16 residues. Trimming cost V 6 bases and J 0 bases; bases outside gene matches: 10. The germline V gene has CDR1 DFQATT and CDR2 SNEGSKA (reference sequence). The chain's CDR3 is CSAQRTGKSSGNTIYF. CDR3 sequence (DNA): TGCAGTGCACAAAGGACAGGGAAGAGCTCTGGAAACACCATATATTTT.

This clonotype was seen only a few times. In DNA form, the CDR3 reads TGCGCCAGCAGCTTGAGGGCGCACAATGAGCAGTTCTTC. Its translation is CASSLRAHNEQFF. The chain is built from TRBV5-1 and TRBJ2-1, with no clear D. Trimming removed 1 base from V and 5 bases from J, with 7 bases in between. This CDR3 has 13 amino acids. Germline-derived CDR1 and CDR2 are SGHRS and YFSETQ.

There are a few counts of this clonotype. The rearrangement joins TRBV20-1 to TRBJ2-1; 10 nucleotides match TRBD2. Trimming took 6 bases from V and 4 from J; bases not matched to a gene: 3. This CDR3 has 13 residues. Germline CDR1 reads DFQATT; CDR2 reads SNEGSKA (reference sequence). CDR3 sequence: CSAELAGYNEQFF. For the CDR3, the DNA is TGCAGTGCGGAACTAGCGGGGTACAATGAGCAGTTCTTC.

This clonotype has just a few counts. This sequence joins TRBV30 and TRBJ2-1; 9 bases fit TRBD2. The J segment lost 7 bases and the V segment lost 0 bases, leaving 10 bases of the junction unmatched. The V gene's germline CDR1 is GTSNPN and CDR2 SVGIG (reference sequence). CDR3 size: 16 residues. The CDR3 nucleotides read TGTGCCTGGAGTGTATTCTGGCGGGAGGGCCTTAATGAGCAGTTCTTC. Encoded protein: CAWSVFWREGLNEQFF.

This clonotype was picked up a small number of times. This chain joins TRBV5-6 and TRBJ2-1; tentative D call: TRBD2 (6 bases). Germline lookup yields CDR1 SGHDT and CDR2 YYEEEE. The CDR3 is 17 residues long. V was clipped by 0 bases and J by 0 bases, with 13 bases between them. The CDR3 DNA reads as TGTGCCAGCAGCTTGGCGGGGGTATCGAGCTCCTACAATGAGCAGTTCTTC. Translating gives CASSLAGVSSSYNEQFF.

This chain links TRBV10-3 with TRBJ1-1; a possible D gene is TRBD1 (5 bases). Between the trimmed V and J ends, which lost 4 bases and 3 bases, there was a span of 9 bases. Germline V gene sequence: CDR1 ENHRY, CDR2 SYGVKD. CDR3 length: 13 residues. The CDR3 DNA is TGTGCCATCAGTGGGACAACTCACACTGAAGCTTTCTTT. Amino acids: CAISGTTHTEAFF.

This clonotype has only a few counts. V usage is TRBV7-9 and J usage is TRBJ2-1; tentative D call: TRBD2 (6 bases). Germline CDR1 reads SEHNR; CDR2 reads FQNEAQ (reference sequence). This CDR3 has 12 amino acids. The V and J ends lost 0 bases and 9 bases respectively, with 6 bases between them. As DNA, the CDR3 is TGTGCCAGCAGCTTAGCGGAGGGTGAGCAGTTCTTC. This gives the protein CASSLAEGEQFF.